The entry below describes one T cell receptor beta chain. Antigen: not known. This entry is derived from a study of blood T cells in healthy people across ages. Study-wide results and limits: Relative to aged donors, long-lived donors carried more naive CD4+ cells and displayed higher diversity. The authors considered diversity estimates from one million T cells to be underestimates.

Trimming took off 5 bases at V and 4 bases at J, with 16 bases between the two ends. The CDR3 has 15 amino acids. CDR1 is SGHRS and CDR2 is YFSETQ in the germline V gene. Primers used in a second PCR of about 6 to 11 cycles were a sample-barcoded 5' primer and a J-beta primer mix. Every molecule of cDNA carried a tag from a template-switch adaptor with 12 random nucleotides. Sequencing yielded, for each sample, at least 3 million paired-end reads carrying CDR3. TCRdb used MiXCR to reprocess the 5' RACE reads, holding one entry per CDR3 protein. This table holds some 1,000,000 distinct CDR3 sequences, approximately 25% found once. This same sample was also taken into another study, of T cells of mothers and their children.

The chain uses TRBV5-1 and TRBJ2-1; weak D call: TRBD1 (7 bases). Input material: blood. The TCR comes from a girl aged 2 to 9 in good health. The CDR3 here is CASSGGGPPYNEQFF. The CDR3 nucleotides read TGCGCCAGCAGTGGAGGGGGCCCTCCTTACAATGAGCAGTTCTTC.